One sample yielded the 21 T cell receptor beta chains listed below, sequenced in a study of vaccination and CD4 T cells after COVID-19. Researchers used the Oncomine TCR Beta short-read assay to sequence DNA from cultured CD4+ T cells. MiXCR, applied by TCRdb to the PCR reads, yields one record per CDR3 protein. The table lists fewer than 25,000 distinct CDR3 sequences, around half of them singletons, with over 3% in the top ten. Treatment indicated: roughly 10-day PBMC culture with coronavirus spike peptide pools or control peptides (ViraFEST assay). Which antigens these TCRs recognize remains unknown. The sequencing input was CD4+ T cells from blood, cultured in vitro. The source of these receptors is a human donor who had recovered from COVID-19.

The CDR3 protein is CASSIKGRGGATEAFF. CDR3 coding DNA: TGTGCCAGTAGCATTAAAGGTCGGGGCGGTGCCACTGAAGCTTTCTTT. The chain recombines TRBV19 with TRBJ1-1; D may be TRBD1 (5 bases). This CDR3 spans 16 amino acids. Germline CDR1 is LNHDA and CDR2 is SQIVND (reference sequence). V was pared by 6 bases and J by 4 bases, with 21 bases between.

The gene calls are TRBV9 and TRBJ2-7, with TRBD2 matching over 9 bases. CDR1 SGDLS and CDR2 YYNGEE come from the germline V gene. The CDR3 is 15 residues long. V gave up 4 bases and J gave up 3 bases; unmatched junction bases: 8. CDR3 region: CASSPRLAADYEQYF. DNA of the CDR3: TGTGCCAGCAGCCCTCGACTAGCGGCTGACTACGAGCAGTACTTC.

The chain recombines TRBV7-3 with TRBJ2-2; tentative D call: TRBD2 (5 bases). V lost 3 bases and J 6 bases, leaving 5 bases between the germline ends. CDR3 length: 12 residues. Looked up from germline, CDR1 is SGHTA and CDR2 is FQGTGA. The CDR3: CASSLEAGELFF. CDR3 DNA sequence: TGTGCCAGCAGCTTGGAGGCCGGGGAGCTGTTTTTT.

The chain joins TRBV19 to TRBJ1-6; TRBD1 matches 12 bases. J lost 7 bases, V lost 6 bases, and 7 bases had no gene match. The length of the CDR3 is 16 residues. Germline CDR1 reads LNHDA; CDR2 reads SQIVND (reference sequence). The CDR3, as DNA: TGTGCCAGTAGGGCGGGACAGGGGGCCGGGAATTCACCCCTCCACTTT. Its protein is CASRAGQGAGNSPLHF.

The rearrangement links TRBV7-3 to TRBJ2-1; TRBD2 matches at 12 bases. The trim removed 2 bases at V and 7 bases at J, leaving 3 bases unmatched. The CDR3 consists of 15 residues. CDR1 SGHTA and CDR2 FQGTGA come from the germline V gene. CDR3 region: CASSLGLAGTNEQFF. The CDR3 nucleotides are TGTGCCAGCAGCTTAGGACTAGCGGGAACAAATGAGCAGTTCTTC. Supplemented by reference TRBV7-3 and TRBJ2-1, the full variable domain reads GAGVSQTPSNKVTEKGKYVELRCDPISGHTALYWYRQSLGQGPEFLIYFQGTGAADDSGLPNDRFFAVRPEGSVSTLKIQRTERGDSAVYLCASSLGLAGTNEQFFGPGTRLTVL.

A single count supports this clonotype. The chain employs TRBV19 and TRBJ1-2, with 8 bases fitting TRBD1. Germline lookup yields CDR1 LNHDA and CDR2 SQIVND (reference sequence). Trimming cost V 3 bases and J 5 bases; bases outside gene matches: 11. The length of the CDR3 is 16 residues. This CDR3 is CASSIGPPGQGYGYTF. The CDR3 DNA reads as TGTGCCAGTAGTATCGGCCCCCCAGGACAGGGATATGGCTACACCTTC.

The V and J genes are TRBV7-9 and TRBJ2-7, with 8 bases identical to TRBD2. The trim removed 5 bases at V and 4 bases at J, leaving 16 bases unmatched. Germline assignment: CDR1 SEHNR and CDR2 FQNEAQ (reference sequence). This CDR3 comprises 17 residues. In nucleotides, the CDR3 is TGTGCCAGCAGCCACCCCCCGAGACTAGCGCCGTTTTACGAGCAGTACTTC. This codes for CASSHPPRLAPFYEQYF. The full variable domain, its missing parts supplied by reference TRBV7-9 and TRBJ2-7, is DTGVSQNPRHKITKRGQNVTFRCDPISEHNRLYWYRQTLGQGPEFLTYFQNEAQLEKSRLLSDRFSAERPKGSFSTLEIQRTEQGDSAMYLCASSHPPRLAPFYEQYFGPGTRLTVT.

CDR3 DNA: TGCAGTGCAAGAAGCCCTAGCGGAAACTACGAGCAGTACTTC. Residues: CSARSPSGNYEQYF. This chain joins TRBV20-1 and TRBJ2-7; TRBD2 agrees at 7 bases. Germline-derived CDR1 and CDR2 are DFQATT and SNEGSKA (reference sequence). V gave up 6 bases and J gave up 3 bases; unmatched junction bases: 11. This CDR3 comprises 14 residues.

Here the CDR3 DNA reads TGTGCCAGCAGCGCAACTAGCGGGGGCCGTCAAGAGACCCAGTACTTC. Protein sequence: CASSATSGGRQETQYF. The chain uses TRBV5-4 and TRBJ2-5; 11 bases match TRBD2. The junction had 7 bases not matched to a gene; V was cut back by 4 bases and J by 2 bases. The CDR3 consists of 16 residues. Germline CDR1 reads SGHNT; CDR2 reads YYREEE (reference sequence).

The rearrangement uses TRBV6-1 and TRBJ1-5; no firm D call. Germline CDR1 reads MNHNS; CDR2 reads SASEGT. This CDR3 spans 12 amino acids. V was trimmed by 7 bases and J by 5 bases, leaving 9 bases between them. The CDR3 DNA follows: TGTGCCAGCACATACCTGGATCAGCCCCAGCATTTT. It codes for CASTYLDQPQHF.

The genes are TRBV20-1 and TRBJ1-1; 8 bases agree with TRBD1. The CDR3 runs 12 residues. With 6 bases clipped from V and 7 bases from J, the junction kept 7 bases outside the gene matches. Germline V lookup: CDR1 DFQATT, CDR2 SNEGSKA (reference sequence). The CDR3 bases are TGCAGTGCCCAGGGACAGGAGGGTGAAGCTTTCTTT. As protein: CSAQGQEGEAFF.

The rearrangement links TRBV24-1 to TRBJ1-2, with D perhaps TRBD1 (5 bases). The V end lost 3 bases, the J end lost 8 bases, and 12 bases lay between the germline ends. The germline gives CDR1 KGHDR, CDR2 SFDVKD. The CDR3 totals 13 residues. The CDR3: CATSDPQGRGYTF. CDR3 bases: TGTGCCACCAGTGATCCCCAGGGCCGGGGCTACACCTTC.

This clonotype was counted a few times. The gene calls are TRBV6-1 and TRBJ1-1, with 10 bases aligning to TRBD1. The V gene end was trimmed by 5 bases and the J gene end by 4 bases; junction bases not matched to a gene: 4. The CDR3 totals 14 residues. CDR1 is MNHNS, CDR2 SASEGT, per germline. DNA of the CDR3: TGTGCCAGCAGTAGACAGGGGGCGGGCACTGAAGCTTTCTTT. Residues: CASSRQGAGTEAFF.

The rearrangement uses TRBV5-4 and TRBJ2-3; tentative D call: TRBD2 (6 bases). The CDR3 runs 15 residues. Per germline, CDR1 SGHNT and CDR2 YYREEE (reference sequence). V was trimmed by 0 bases and J by 1 base, leaving 9 bases between them. As DNA, the CDR3 is TGTGCCAGCAGCTTGGACGGGGGAGGCACAGATACGCAGTATTTT. Translating gives CASSLDGGGTDTQYF.

V and J are TRBV6-5 and TRBJ1-3; D remains unclear. Per germline, CDR1 MNHEY and CDR2 SVGAGI. The CDR3 contains 18 residues. The V gene lost 0 bases and the J gene lost 2 bases, with 17 bases spanning the gap. CDR3 coding DNA: TGTGCCAGCAGTTACTCGACTGCATCGGCCAGGCCTGGAAACACCATATATTTT. This encodes CASSYSTASARPGNTIYF.

This chain connects TRBV11-3 to TRBJ2-1, with TRBD2 identical over 11 bases. V dropped 5 bases and J dropped 0; count of bases not matched to a gene: 6. The CDR3 is 17 residues long. Germline V gene data show CDR1 as SGHNT and CDR2 as YENEEA. CDR3 sequence (DNA): TGTGCCAGCAGCCTAGCGGGGGGCTACCTCTCCTACAATGAGCAGTTCTTC. Its protein is CASSLAGGYLSYNEQFF.

The chain recombines TRBV24-1 with TRBJ2-7, with TRBD2 matching 7 bases. V lost 5 bases to trimming and J lost 2 bases; unmatched junction nucleotides: 23. The germline V gene encodes CDR1 KGHDR and CDR2 SFDVKD. This CDR3 is built from 20 residues. The CDR3: CATSASWEGAPTSSTYEQYF. The CDR3 nucleotides read TGTGCCACCAGTGCATCCTGGGAGGGAGCACCTACGTCGAGCACCTACGAGCAGTACTTC.

The V call is TRBV7-8, the J call TRBJ2-2; D is uncertain. CDR1 SGHVS and CDR2 FQNEAQ come from the germline V gene. Trimming left V 5 bases short and J 0 bases short, with 13 bases between. This CDR3 comprises 16 residues. The CDR3 is CASSPHLGANTGELFF. CDR3 bases: TGTGCCAGCAGCCCGCATTTGGGCGCGAACACCGGGGAGCTGTTTTTT.

The chain joins TRBV4-3 to TRBJ2-7, with D perhaps TRBD1 (5 bases). The CDR3 is 14 residues long. CDR1 and CDR2 from the germline V gene are LGHNA and YSLEER. V shed 4 bases and J shed 2 bases, with 12 bases lying between them. In DNA, the CDR3 is TGCGCCAGCAGCCTCCTTAGGGGAACCTACGAGCAGTACTTC. Amino acids: CASSLLRGTYEQYF.

This clonotype was detected a few times. The chain links TRBV7-2 to TRBJ1-5, with D perhaps TRBD1 (5 bases). V dropped 0 bases and J dropped 6 bases, with 12 bases sitting between them. CDR1 and CDR2 (germline): SGHTA, FQGNSA. The CDR3 is 15 residues long. The CDR3 protein is CASSLAAGVPQPQHF. Written as DNA, the CDR3 is TGTGCCAGCAGCTTAGCGGCGGGGGTCCCTCAGCCCCAGCATTTT.

As DNA, the CDR3 is TGTGCCAGCAGTTTCGAGTCCGGAAGGCGGAATGAGCAGTTCTTC. Its translation: CASSFESGRRNEQFF. The chain is built from TRBV6-2 or TRBV6-3 and TRBJ2-1; D not certain. Germline V lookup: CDR1 MNHEY, CDR2 SVGEGT. V was trimmed by 4 bases and J by 7 bases, leaving 17 bases between them. This CDR3 region has 15 residues.